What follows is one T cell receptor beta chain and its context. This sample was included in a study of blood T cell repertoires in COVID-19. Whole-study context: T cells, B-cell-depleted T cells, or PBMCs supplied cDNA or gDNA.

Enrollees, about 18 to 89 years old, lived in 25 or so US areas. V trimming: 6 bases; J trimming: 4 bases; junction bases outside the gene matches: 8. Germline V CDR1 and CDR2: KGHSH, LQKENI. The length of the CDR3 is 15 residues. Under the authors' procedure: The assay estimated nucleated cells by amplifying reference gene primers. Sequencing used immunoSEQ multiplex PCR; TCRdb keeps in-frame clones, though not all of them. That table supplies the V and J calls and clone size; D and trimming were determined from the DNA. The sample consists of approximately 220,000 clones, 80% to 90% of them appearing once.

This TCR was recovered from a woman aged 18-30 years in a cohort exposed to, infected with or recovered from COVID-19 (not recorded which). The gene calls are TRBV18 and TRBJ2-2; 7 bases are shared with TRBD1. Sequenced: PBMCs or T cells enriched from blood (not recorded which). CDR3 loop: CASSPGTVSTGELFF. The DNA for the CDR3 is TGTGCCAGCTCCCCCGGGACAGTATCCACCGGGGAGCTGTTTTTT.